What follows are 27 T cell receptor beta chains derived from one specimen sequenced in a study of blood T cell repertoires in COVID-19. Sequenced by immunoSEQ multiplex PCR; TCRdb stores in-frame clones only, minus some. The data hold a few hundred thousand clones, with 75% to 85% observed a single time. The source material was peripheral blood. The origin of the receptors is a human donor in a cohort sampled during active COVID-19.

This clone was observed a single time. The gene calls are TRBV12-3 or TRBV12-4 and TRBJ2-1; the D gene is possibly TRBD1 (7 bases). CDR3 size: 12 residues. V gave up 5 bases and J gave up 9 bases, with 11 bases separating them. This CDR3 reads CASSRQGGEQFF. CDR3 coding DNA: TGTGCCAGCAGTCGTCAGGGGGGTGAGCAGTTCTTC.

V is TRBV27 and J is TRBJ1-1; D is uncertain. This CDR3 contains 14 residues. The V end lost 4 bases, the J end lost 2 bases, and 11 bases lay between the germline ends. Germline CDR1 and CDR2: MNHEY and SMNVEV (reference sequence). The CDR3, as DNA: TGTGCCAGCAGTTACAACAAACTAAACACTGAAGCTTTCTTT. Residues: CASSYNKLNTEAFF.

This clone came up once. This chain connects TRBV6-5 to TRBJ2-5; 8 bases are a match to TRBD1. CDR1 and CDR2 (germline): MNHEY, SVGAGI. The length of the CDR3 is 14 residues. V dropped 2 bases and J dropped 4; count of bases not matched to a gene: 3. CDR3 sequence (DNA): TGTGCCAGCAGTTACCCACAGGGGGGAGAGACCCAGTACTTC. This codes for CASSYPQGGETQYF.

V is TRBV12-3 or TRBV12-4 and J is TRBJ1-2, with a tentative D call TRBD1 (6 bases). CDR3 size: 12 residues. The V and J ends lost 7 bases and 6 bases respectively, with 12 bases between them. CDR3 region: CASTRGQNGYTF. The CDR3 DNA follows: TGTGCCAGCACCAGGGGCCAGAATGGCTACACCTTC.

The CDR3 DNA reads TGCGCCAGCAGCTTGGAGCGGGGCGACAGACGATACACTGAAGCTTTCTTT. Translated, it gives CASSLERGDRRYTEAFF. The chain combines TRBV5-1 with TRBJ1-1, with TRBD1 as a possible D gene (5 bases). CDR3 size: 17 residues. Trimming removed 0 bases at V and 3 bases at J, with 18 bases between. CDR1 is SGHRS and CDR2 is YFSETQ in the germline V gene.

This clone was counted a single time. J is TRBJ2-1 and V is TRBV5-1; 8 nucleotides line up with TRBD1. This CDR3 is 14 amino acids long. With 5 bases clipped from V and 5 bases from J, the junction kept 6 bases outside the gene matches. The germline V gene has CDR1 SGHRS and CDR2 YFSETQ. Here the CDR3 DNA reads TGCGCCAGCAGGCCGGACAGGGCAAACAATGAGCAGTTCTTC. It is translated as CASRPDRANNEQFF.

The gene calls are TRBV30 and TRBJ2-7, with D maybe TRBD2 (5 bases). The CDR3 consists of 14 residues. Trimming stripped 0 bases from V and 6 bases from J, with 15 bases between. CDR1 and CDR2 (germline): GTSNPN, SVGIG (reference sequence). The CDR3 loop is CAWSVLQAGSEQYF. The DNA for the CDR3 is TGTGCCTGGAGTGTGCTTCAGGCGGGTTCCGAGCAGTACTTC.

J is TRBJ2-5 and V is TRBV13; D perhaps matches TRBD2 (6 bases). Looked up from germline, CDR1 is PRHDT and CDR2 is FYEKMQ (reference sequence). Trimming removed 5 bases at V and 4 bases at J, with 20 bases between. The CDR3 sequence is 16 residues long. CDR3 sequence (DNA): TGTGCCAGCAGCCCCCCCGGTTATCGGGGGAGAGAGACCCAGTACTTC. Its translation is CASSPPGYRGRETQYF.

The rearrangement uses TRBV30 and TRBJ1-6, with D hard to call. The length of the CDR3 is 12 residues. CDR1 GTSNPN and CDR2 SVGIG come from the germline V gene (reference sequence). V lost 6 bases and J lost 7, with 10 bases in between. In DNA form, the CDR3 reads TGTGCCTGCGAGCCCGGGAATTCACCCCTCCACTTT. Translating it yields CACEPGNSPLHF.

V usage is TRBV19 and J usage is TRBJ1-5; 8 bases map to TRBD1. The ends lost 4 bases at V and 3 bases at J; junction bases unmatched: 5. The germline V gene has CDR1 LNHDA and CDR2 SQIVND (reference sequence). This CDR3 contains 15 residues. CDR3 in amino acids: CASSREDRDNQPQHF. CDR3 coding DNA: TGTGCCAGTAGTAGGGAGGACAGGGACAATCAGCCCCAGCATTTT.

The chain joins TRBV27 to TRBJ1-1; D is perhaps TRBD1 (5 bases). This CDR3 region has 16 residues. CDR1 is MNHEY and CDR2 is SMNVEV in the germline V gene (reference sequence). Trimming pared 2 bases from V and 0 bases from J, leaving 13 bases between. CDR3 loop: CASSLLGGYMNTEAFF. DNA for the CDR3: TGTGCCAGCAGTTTACTGGGGGGGTACATGAACACTGAAGCTTTCTTT.

For this clone: Other DNA sequences from this sample encode an identical CDR3 as well. The V call is TRBV5-1, the J call TRBJ2-3; TRBD2 aligns across 7 bases. V dropped 4 bases and J dropped 3; count of bases not matched to a gene: 8. This CDR3 has 15 amino acids. Germline-derived CDR1 and CDR2 are SGHRS and YFSETQ. CDR3 protein: CASSLHGGSTDTQYF. The CDR3 DNA is TGCGCCAGCAGCCTCCACGGGGGGAGTACAGATACGCAGTATTTT.

V gene TRBV7-9 combines with J gene TRBJ1-2; 7 bases map to TRBD1. Trimming took 5 bases from V and 7 from J; bases not matched to a gene: 10. Germline assignment: CDR1 SEHNR and CDR2 FQNEAQ (reference sequence). The CDR3 spans 14 residues. The CDR3 region is CASSQNTGAFGYTF. For the CDR3, the DNA is TGTGCCAGCAGCCAGAACACAGGGGCCTTTGGCTACACCTTC.

CDR3 amino acids: CASSVQGQSSYNEQFF. In DNA, the CDR3 is TGTGCCAGCAGCGTACAGGGCCAAAGCTCCTACAATGAGCAGTTCTTC. The V and J genes are TRBV7-3 and TRBJ2-1; maybe TRBD1 (6 bases). Trimming took off 5 bases at V and 0 bases at J, with 14 bases between the two ends. The CDR3 is made up of 16 amino acids. CDR1 and CDR2 (germline): SGHTA, FQGTGA.

V gene TRBV5-5 combines with J gene TRBJ2-5; 7 bases align to TRBD2. There are 15 residues in the CDR3. V was pared by 3 bases and J by 4 bases, with 9 bases of the junction left unmatched. Germline V gene lookup returns CDR1 SGHKS and CDR2 YYEKEE (reference sequence). Here the CDR3 DNA reads TGTGCCAGCAGCTGGGGGACGGGGGGAGGAGAGACCCAGTACTTC. It is translated as CASSWGTGGGETQYF.

Note on this clone: Other DNA sequences in the same sample also yield this CDR3. The chain couples TRBV30 to TRBJ2-6; TRBD2 might be the D (5 bases). The V gene's germline CDR1 is GTSNPN and CDR2 SVGIG (reference sequence). Between the trimmed V and J ends, which lost 0 bases and 0 bases, there was a span of 6 bases. The CDR3 length is 15 residues. The CDR3 here is CAWSVRGSGANVLTF. CDR3 bases: TGTGCCTGGAGTGTACGGGGCTCTGGGGCCAACGTCCTGACTTTC.

The chain has TRBV5-1 and TRBJ1-1; 9 bases are a match to TRBD1. CDR3 length: 16 amino acids. J lost 6 bases, V lost 2 bases, and 11 bases had no gene match. Per germline, CDR1 SGHRS and CDR2 YFSETQ. CDR3: CASSFRGGQGTPEAFF. The CDR3, as DNA: TGCGCCAGCAGCTTTCGGGGGGGACAGGGTACCCCTGAAGCTTTCTTT.

The chain links TRBV29-1 to TRBJ1-5; D unresolved. V was trimmed by 7 bases and J by 10 bases, leaving 14 bases between them. The germline V gene encodes CDR1 SQVTM and CDR2 ANQGSEA. The CDR3 is made up of 11 amino acids. CDR3 nucleotide sequence: TGCAGCGCGTCTCTGGGAGGACCCCAGCATTTT. Translating it yields CSASLGGPQHF. Complete variable domain (other parts from reference TRBV29-1 and TRBJ1-5): SAVISQKPSRDICQRGTSLTIQCQVDSQVTMMFWYRQQPGQSLTLIATANQGSEATYESGFVIDKFPISRPNLTFSTLTVSNMSPEDSSIYLCSASLGGPQHFGDGTRLSIL.

The J gene is TRBJ2-7, the V gene TRBV13; possible D gene TRBD2, 6 bases. Germline CDR1 reads PRHDT; CDR2 reads FYEKMQ (reference sequence). Trimming removed 2 bases from V and 9 bases from J, with 17 bases in between. CDR3 length equals 14 residues. The CDR3, as DNA: TGTGCCAGCAGCTTATTGGAACTAGCAGATACGCAGTACTTC. Amino acid sequence: CASSLLELADTQYF.

This sequence joins TRBV9 and TRBJ1-2; 7 bases align to TRBD1. The germline gives CDR1 SGDLS, CDR2 YYNGEE. The V and J ends lost 2 bases and 2 bases, in that order; junction bases with no gene match: 0. The CDR3 spans 13 residues. The CDR3 spells CASSVGQNYGYTF. In nucleotides, the CDR3 is TGTGCCAGCAGCGTGGGACAGAACTATGGCTACACCTTC. The whole variable domain, filled in from reference TRBV9 and TRBJ1-2, reads DSGVTQTPKHLITATGQRVTLRCSPRSGDLSVYWYQQSLDQGLQFLIQYYNGEERAKGNILERFSAQQFPDLHSELNLSSLELGDSALYFCASSVGQNYGYTFGSGTRLTVV.

The gene calls are TRBV7-8 and TRBJ2-3; 7 bases agree with TRBD1. The trim removed 5 bases at V and 3 bases at J, leaving 8 bases unmatched. The CDR3 is 15 amino acids. CDR1 SGHVS and CDR2 FQNEAQ come from the germline V gene. The CDR3 bases are TGTGCCAGCAGCCCCAGGACAGGTCCAACAGATACGCAGTATTTT. Protein: CASSPRTGPTDTQYF.

This clone came up once. This chain joins TRBV3-1 (or the pseudogene TRBV3-2) and TRBJ1-3; D is unclear. The V and J ends lost 0 bases and 9 bases respectively, with 9 bases between them. The CDR3 consists of 13 residues. Germline V lookup: CDR1 LGHDT, CDR2 YNNKEL (reference sequence). This CDR3 is CASSQDRDGTIYF. The DNA for the CDR3 is TGTGCCAGCAGCCAAGATCGGGATGGCACCATATATTTT.

This rearrangement joins TRBV14 to TRBJ2-3; 15 bases agree with TRBD2. Germline V gene sequence: CDR1 SGHDN, CDR2 FVKESK. This CDR3 contains 17 residues. The V gene end was trimmed by 4 bases and the J gene end by 1 base; junction bases not matched to a gene: 3. The CDR3 protein is CASSPGLAGGRTDTQYF. The CDR3 DNA sequence: TGTGCCAGCAGCCCGGGACTAGCGGGGGGCCGCACAGATACGCAGTATTTT.

CDR3 region: CASSIGGFTGELFF. CDR3 sequence (DNA): TGTGCCAGTAGTATCGGGGGTTTCACCGGGGAGCTGTTTTTT. The chain uses TRBV19 and TRBJ2-2; D is possibly TRBD2 (6 bases). Trimming shortened V by 3 bases and J by 4 bases, and 9 bases separated the two germline ends. This CDR3 region has 14 residues. Looked up from germline, CDR1 is LNHDA and CDR2 is SQIVND (reference sequence). The complete variable domain, with remaining parts taken from reference TRBV19 and TRBJ2-2, reads DGGITQSPKYLFRKEGQNVTLSCEQNLNHDAMYWYRQDPGQGLRLIYYSQIVNDFQKGDIAEGYSVSREKKESFPLTVTSAQKNPTAFYLCASSIGGFTGELFFGEGSRLTVL.

V is TRBV7-3 and J is TRBJ2-7; D gene ambiguous. The CDR3 is made up of 13 amino acids. V lost 5 bases and J 1 base, leaving 9 bases between the germline ends. The germline gives CDR1 SGHTA, CDR2 FQGTGA. The CDR3 region is CASSLTRSYEQYF. DNA for the CDR3: TGTGCCAGCAGCCTCACACGATCCTACGAGCAGTACTTC.

The rearrangement links TRBV9 to TRBJ2-1, with 8 bases lining up with TRBD2. CDR3 size: 14 residues. Per germline, CDR1 SGDLS and CDR2 YYNGEE. The V gene end was trimmed by 0 bases and the J gene end by 7 bases; junction bases not matched to a gene: 3. CDR3 loop: CASSVAGGLNEQFF. The DNA for the CDR3 is TGTGCCAGCAGCGTAGCGGGGGGGCTTAATGAGCAGTTCTTC.

This chain uses TRBV7-9 with TRBJ2-7; 9 positions agree with TRBD1. The CDR3 extends over 14 amino acids. Germline V CDR1 and CDR2: SEHNR, FQNEAQ (reference sequence). V lost 5 bases and J lost 5; bases outside the gene matches: 7. The CDR3 is CASSPRTGVDEQYF. DNA for the CDR3: TGTGCCAGCAGCCCTAGGACAGGGGTAGACGAGCAGTACTTC. Supplemented by reference TRBV7-9 and TRBJ2-7, the full variable domain reads DTGVSQNPRHKITKRGQNVTFRCDPISEHNRLYWYRQTLGQGPEFLTYFQNEAQLEKSRLLSDRFSAERPKGSFSTLEIQRTEQGDSAMYLCASSPRTGVDEQYFGPGTRLTVT.